The 20 T cell receptor beta chains in this list originate from one sample, sequenced in a study of CD8+ T cells in alopecia areata. Described treatment: oral pan-JAK inhibitor, 5-10 mg twice daily. RNA was isolated and reverse transcribed to cDNA, the sequencing template. Method: immunoSEQ multiplex PCR; TCRdb's copy keeps in-frame clones and lacks some. The sample has about 160,000 clones; around three fifths are singletons. Material: CD4+ T cells sorted from blood, obtained at week 4, from a patient treated with tofacitinib. These receptors came from a human donor with alopecia areata.

This clone has just one count. The rearrangement uses TRBV30 and TRBJ1-5; 9 bases map to TRBD1. The ends lost 2 bases at V and 7 bases at J; junction bases unmatched: 9. CDR3 length: 15 amino acids. Germline CDR1 is GTSNPN and CDR2 is SVGIG (reference sequence). The CDR3 DNA is TGTGCCTGGAGTACCGGGACAGGGTTAGGACAGCCCCAGCATTTT. It codes for CAWSTGTGLGQPQHF.

This clone has only a few counts. J is TRBJ1-6 and V is TRBV7-9, with D possibly matching TRBD1 (6 bases). Looked up from germline, CDR1 is SEHNR and CDR2 is FQNEAQ (reference sequence). The germline V and J ends were trimmed by 5 bases and 9 bases, with 11 bases remaining between them. The CDR3 covers 13 residues. The DNA of the CDR3 is TGTGCCAGCAGCGGACAGTCGGGTTCACCCCTCCACTTT. Its protein is CASSGQSGSPLHF.

The chain recombines TRBV2 with TRBJ2-3, with 7 bases that match TRBD1. After removal of 7 bases from V and 4 bases from J, the junction contained 14 bases not matched to a gene. Germline assignment: CDR1 SNHLY and CDR2 FYNNEI. The CDR3 has 16 amino acids. CDR3 nucleotides: TGTGCCAGCAAATCCCCCCGGACAGGCCTGGCAGATACGCAGTATTTT. It translates to CASKSPRTGLADTQYF.

The chain recombines TRBV9 with TRBJ2-5, with 7 bases matching TRBD2. This CDR3 is 17 amino acids long. V shed 0 bases and J 1 base; nucleotides not matched to a gene: 9. CDR1 is SGDLS, CDR2 YYNGEE, per germline. The CDR3 loop is CASSVGRRRGSQETQYF. The CDR3 DNA reads TGTGCCAGCAGCGTAGGGCGCAGGCGGGGGAGCCAAGAGACCCAGTACTTC.

V gene TRBV27 combines with J gene TRBJ2-7; D may be TRBD1 (6 bases). The CDR3 is made up of 15 amino acids. In germline, CDR1 is MNHEY, CDR2 SMNVEV (reference sequence). V shed 5 bases and J shed 2 bases, with 16 bases lying between them. CDR3: CASSLSTGNPYEQYF. CDR3 bases: TGTGCCAGCAGTCTTTCCACAGGGAACCCCTACGAGCAGTACTTC.

This sequence joins TRBV10-3 and TRBJ2-1, with 7 bases lining up with TRBD1. CDR1 and CDR2 from the germline V gene are ENHRY and SYGVKD. V lost 6 bases and J lost 5; bases outside the gene matches: 10. The CDR3 spans 15 residues. CDR3 sequence: CAIREENRGHNEQFF. The CDR3 DNA follows: TGTGCCATCAGAGAAGAAAACAGGGGTCACAATGAGCAGTTCTTC.

This clone was seen a single time. V and J are TRBV5-6 and TRBJ2-1; TRBD1 agrees at 7 bases. The CDR3 spans 15 residues. Germline loops: CDR1 SGHDT, CDR2 YYEEEE. V shed 4 bases, J shed 4 bases, and the junction held 8 bases outside the gene matches. CDR3 DNA: TGTGCCAGCAGCCCTCCGGGACAGATGTACAATGAGCAGTTCTTC. This translates into CASSPPGQMYNEQFF.

The chain uses TRBV6-5 and TRBJ2-5, with 7 nucleotides matching TRBD2. The V segment lost 11 bases and the J segment 5 bases; nucleotides outside the gene matches: 11. Per the germline V gene, CDR1 is MNHEY and CDR2 is SVGAGI. The length of the CDR3 is 13 residues. The CDR3 nucleotides are TGTGCCGCGAGTCGGGGGGTGTGGGAGACCCAGTACTTC. Amino acid sequence: CAASRGVWETQYF.

V gene TRBV27 combines with J gene TRBJ2-7; D not certain. This CDR3 is built from 14 residues. CDR1 and CDR2 from the germline V gene are MNHEY and SMNVEV (reference sequence). The V end lost 6 bases, the J end lost 2 bases, and 14 bases lay between the germline ends. CDR3 residues: CASRRALGTYEQYF. CDR3 coding DNA: TGTGCCAGCAGAAGGGCTCTCGGCACCTACGAGCAGTACTTC.

The gene calls are TRBV29-1 and TRBJ1-2; no firm D call. V was shortened by 7 bases and J by 7 bases, with 16 bases between the two germline ends. Germline CDR1 and CDR2: SQVTM and ANQGSEA. CDR3 length: 12 amino acids. The DNA for the CDR3 is TGCAGCGGGGGAGGGTCGCCCGGTGGCTACACCTTC. Its protein is CSGGGSPGGYTF.

Note on this clone: At one boundary the junction diverges from the germline segment, which might be a read error. This chain uses TRBV2 with TRBJ2-7, with D unresolved. Germline V gives CDR1 SNHLY, CDR2 FYNNEI. The CDR3 is 11 amino acids. The chain's CDR3 is CASREGSEQYF. The CDR3 bases are TGTGCCAGCAGAGAAGGTTCCGAGCAGTACTTC.

This rearrangement joins TRBV27 to TRBJ2-5, with 11 bases identical to TRBD2. CDR3 length: 16 amino acids. With V trimmed by 5 bases and J by 3 bases, 8 bases remained unmatched. Germline values: CDR1 MNHEY, CDR2 SMNVEV (reference sequence). The CDR3 loop is CASSLNPGLAEETQYF. The CDR3 nucleotides read TGTGCCAGCAGTCTAAACCCGGGACTAGCGGAAGAGACCCAGTACTTC.

This chain connects TRBV18 to TRBJ1-6, with unresolved D. Germline V lookup: CDR1 KGHSH, CDR2 LQKENI. This CDR3 region has 13 residues. V shed 3 bases and J shed 7 bases, with 7 bases lying between them. The CDR3 here is CASSPGTNSPLHF. DNA of the CDR3: TGTGCCAGCTCACCGGGAACGAATTCACCCCTCCACTTT.

The chain recombines TRBV6-6 with TRBJ2-6, with a weak D call TRBD1 (6 bases). There are 16 residues in the CDR3. Germline loops: CDR1 MNHNY, CDR2 SVGAGI (reference sequence). Between the trimmed V and J ends, which lost 5 bases and 4 bases, there was a span of 15 bases. DNA of the CDR3: TGTGCCAGCAGTCCACCCCTAGGGACAGGGGCCAACGTCCTGACTTTC. It codes for CASSPPLGTGANVLTF.

The chain recombines TRBV6-5 with TRBJ2-7; 10 bases fit TRBD2. Trimming took 3 bases from V and 2 from J; bases not matched to a gene: 1. The length of the CDR3 is 14 residues. The germline V gene has CDR1 MNHEY and CDR2 SVGAGI. The CDR3 sequence is CASSYGTSAYEQYF. The CDR3 bases are TGTGCCAGCAGTTATGGGACTAGCGCCTACGAGCAGTACTTC.

This chain joins TRBV30 and TRBJ2-1; either TRBD1 or TRBD2 may fit D (5 bases each). In germline, CDR1 is GTSNPN, CDR2 SVGIG (reference sequence). This CDR3 has 13 amino acids. With 1 base removed from V and 5 bases from J, the gap between germline ends came to 9 bases. The CDR3 sequence is CAWSATGHNEQFF. Here the CDR3 DNA reads TGTGCCTGGAGTGCAACGGGGCACAATGAGCAGTTCTTC.

The V and J genes are TRBV30 and TRBJ1-1; D gene ambiguous. The germline V gene encodes CDR1 GTSNPN and CDR2 SVGIG (reference sequence). CDR3 length: 13 residues. Trimming cost V 0 bases and J 8 bases, with 13 bases left between them. Here the CDR3 DNA reads TGTGCCTGGAGTGTATCTCGGCCGCCAGAAGCTTTCTTT. Its translation is CAWSVSRPPEAFF.

The rearrangement uses TRBV6-1 and TRBJ2-5, with D possibly being TRBD1 (5 bases). The germline gives CDR1 MNHNS, CDR2 SASEGT. This CDR3 contains 16 residues. Trimming removed 0 bases from V and 5 bases from J, with 16 bases in between. In nucleotides, the CDR3 is TGTGCCAGCAGTGAAGCCCTCCGACAGTCCGGGGAGACCCAGTACTTC. It encodes CASSEALRQSGETQYF.

The chain joins TRBV18 to TRBJ2-5; D is possibly TRBD1 (5 bases). V shed 1 base and J shed 0 bases, with 6 bases lying between them. The CDR3 totals 14 residues. Germline CDR1 KGHSH, CDR2 LQKENI. CDR3 bases: TGTGCCAGCTCACCACGCAGGGACCAAGAGACCCAGTACTTC. It yields the protein CASSPRRDQETQYF.

This clone occurred a few times. The chain is built from TRBV4-1 and TRBJ2-1; TRBD2 is a possible D gene (6 bases). The CDR3 runs 15 residues. The germline V gene has CDR1 MGHRA and CDR2 YSYEKL. V was cut by 4 bases and J by 4 bases, with 14 bases left in between. CDR3 protein: CASSLQTGTYNEQFF. CDR3 in DNA: TGCGCCAGCAGCCTTCAGACCGGGACTTACAATGAGCAGTTCTTC.